In its sample, the clone carrying this TCR beta chain was seen many times. Its antigen is undetermined. The data stem from a study of T cells after yellow fever vaccination. This CDR3 has 13 amino acids. Looked up from germline, CDR1 is LGHNA and CDR2 is YSLEER. With 1 base removed from V and 3 bases from J, the gap between germline ends came to 5 bases. They built TCR cDNA with 5'RACE template switching, a step that put in a universal primer site and UMIs. TCRdb processed the 5' RACE reads anew with MiXCR; each CDR3 protein has one entry. The data hold about 340,000 distinct CDR3 sequences, with 4% observed a single time. Study outcomes and limitations: Booster sampling recovered most clones from primary vaccination (roughly 97% CD4, 80% to 90% CD8).

Sample: PBMCs, taken 5 days after the yellow fever booster vaccination. This sequence originates from a man aged 18 to 30 who received the YFV17D yellow fever vaccine. The V call is TRBV4-3, the J call TRBJ2-3, with unresolved D. The CDR3 reads CASSQVRTDTQYF. The CDR3, as DNA: TGCGCCAGCAGCCAAGTCCGTACAGATACGCAGTATTTT.